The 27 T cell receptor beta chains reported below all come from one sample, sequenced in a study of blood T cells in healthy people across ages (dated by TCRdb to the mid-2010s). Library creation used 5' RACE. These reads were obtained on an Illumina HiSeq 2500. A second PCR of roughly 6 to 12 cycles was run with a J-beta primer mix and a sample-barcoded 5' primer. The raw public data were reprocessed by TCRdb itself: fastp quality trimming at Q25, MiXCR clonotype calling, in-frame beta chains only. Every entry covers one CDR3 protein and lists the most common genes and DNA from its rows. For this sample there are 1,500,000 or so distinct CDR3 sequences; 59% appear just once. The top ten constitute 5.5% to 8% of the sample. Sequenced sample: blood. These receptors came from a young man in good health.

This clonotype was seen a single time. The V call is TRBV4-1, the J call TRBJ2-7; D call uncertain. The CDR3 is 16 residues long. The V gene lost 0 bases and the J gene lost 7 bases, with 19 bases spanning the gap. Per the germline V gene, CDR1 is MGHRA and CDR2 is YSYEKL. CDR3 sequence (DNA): TGCGCCAGCAGCCAAGAAAGCACGGTCTCCTACAATGAGCAGTACTTC. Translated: CASSQESTVSYNEQYF.

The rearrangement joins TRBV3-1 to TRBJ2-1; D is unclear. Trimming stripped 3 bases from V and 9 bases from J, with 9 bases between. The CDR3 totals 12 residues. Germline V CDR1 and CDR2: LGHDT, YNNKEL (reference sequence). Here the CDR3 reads CASSHFPGEQFF. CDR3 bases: TGTGCCAGCAGCCATTTTCCGGGTGAGCAGTTCTTC.

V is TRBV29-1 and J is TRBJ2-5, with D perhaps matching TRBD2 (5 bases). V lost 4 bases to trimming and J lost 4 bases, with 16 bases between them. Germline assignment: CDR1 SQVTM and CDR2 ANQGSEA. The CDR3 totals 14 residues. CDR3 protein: CSVGPRGRGETQYF. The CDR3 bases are TGCAGCGTTGGCCCCCGGGGTCGAGGAGAGACCCAGTACTTC.

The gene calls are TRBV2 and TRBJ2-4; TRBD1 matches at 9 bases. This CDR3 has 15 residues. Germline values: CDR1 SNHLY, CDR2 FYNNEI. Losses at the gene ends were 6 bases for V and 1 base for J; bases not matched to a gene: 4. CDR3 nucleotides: TGTGCCAGCAGGTTACAGGGGGCGGCCAAAAACATTCAGTACTTC. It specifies CASRLQGAAKNIQYF.

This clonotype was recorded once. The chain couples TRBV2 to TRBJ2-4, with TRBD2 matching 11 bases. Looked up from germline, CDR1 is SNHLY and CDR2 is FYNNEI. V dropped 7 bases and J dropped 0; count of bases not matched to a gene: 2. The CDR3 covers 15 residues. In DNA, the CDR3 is TGTGCCAGCACTAGCGGGGGGATAGCCAAAAACATTCAGTACTTC. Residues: CASTSGGIAKNIQYF.

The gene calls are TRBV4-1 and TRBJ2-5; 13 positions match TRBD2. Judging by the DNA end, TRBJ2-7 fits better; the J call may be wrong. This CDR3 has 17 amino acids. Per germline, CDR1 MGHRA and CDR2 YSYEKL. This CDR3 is CASSQLGVTSGRYEQYF. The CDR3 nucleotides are TGCGCCAGCAGCCAATTGGGTGTGACTAGCGGGAGGTACGAGCAGTACTTC.

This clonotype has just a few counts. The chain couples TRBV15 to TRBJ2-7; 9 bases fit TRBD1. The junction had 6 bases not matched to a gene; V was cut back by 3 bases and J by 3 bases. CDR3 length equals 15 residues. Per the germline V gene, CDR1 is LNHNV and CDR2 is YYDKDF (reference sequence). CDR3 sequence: CATSRRGQGVYEQYF. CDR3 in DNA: TGTGCCACCAGCAGGAGGGGACAGGGCGTCTACGAGCAGTACTTC.

The CDR3 is CASSSRDGRSNNEQFF. As DNA, the CDR3 is TGTGCCAGCAGCTCAAGGGACGGGAGGTCGAACAATGAGCAGTTCTTC. V and J are TRBV9 and TRBJ2-1; 7 bases map to TRBD2. Looked up from germline, CDR1 is SGDLS and CDR2 is YYNGEE. With 4 bases clipped from V and 5 bases from J, the junction kept 12 bases outside the gene matches. This CDR3 is built from 16 residues.

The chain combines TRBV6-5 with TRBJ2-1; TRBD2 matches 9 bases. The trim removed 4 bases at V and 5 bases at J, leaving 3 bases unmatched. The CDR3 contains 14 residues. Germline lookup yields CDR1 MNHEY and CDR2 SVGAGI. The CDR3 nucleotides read TGTGCCAGCAGTTCTATAGCGGGGGACAATGAGCAGTTCTTC. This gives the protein CASSSIAGDNEQFF.

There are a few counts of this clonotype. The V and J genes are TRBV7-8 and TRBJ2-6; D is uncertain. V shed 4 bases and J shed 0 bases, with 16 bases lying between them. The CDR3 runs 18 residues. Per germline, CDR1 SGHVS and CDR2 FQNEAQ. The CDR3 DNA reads TGTGCCAGCAGCTCACGGTCAGATATTCGCTCTGGGGCCAACGTCCTGACTTTC. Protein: CASSSRSDIRSGANVLTF.

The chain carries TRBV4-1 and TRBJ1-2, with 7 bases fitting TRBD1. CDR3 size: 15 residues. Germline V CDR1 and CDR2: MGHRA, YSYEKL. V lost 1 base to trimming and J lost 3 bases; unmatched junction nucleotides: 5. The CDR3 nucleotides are TGCGCCAGCAGCCAAGTTGACAGGGTTTACTATGGCTACACCTTC. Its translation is CASSQVDRVYYGYTF.

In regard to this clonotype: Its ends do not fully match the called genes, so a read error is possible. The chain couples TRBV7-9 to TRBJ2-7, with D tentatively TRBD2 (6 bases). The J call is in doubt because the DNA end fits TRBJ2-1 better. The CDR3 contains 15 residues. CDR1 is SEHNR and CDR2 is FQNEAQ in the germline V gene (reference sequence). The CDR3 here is CASSTSGLAYSEQFF. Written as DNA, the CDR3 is TGTGCCAGCAGCACCTCGGGACTCGCCTACAGTGAGCAGTTCTTC.

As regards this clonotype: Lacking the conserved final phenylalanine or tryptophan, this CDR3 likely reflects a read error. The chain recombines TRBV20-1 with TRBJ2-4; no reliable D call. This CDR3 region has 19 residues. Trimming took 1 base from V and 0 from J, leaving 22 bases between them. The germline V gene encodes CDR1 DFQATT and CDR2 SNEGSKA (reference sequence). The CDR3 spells CSARGAQKGTATAKNIQYL. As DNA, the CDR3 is TGCAGTGCTAGAGGGGCGCAAAAGGGCACAGCTACAGCCAAAAACATTCAGTACTTA.

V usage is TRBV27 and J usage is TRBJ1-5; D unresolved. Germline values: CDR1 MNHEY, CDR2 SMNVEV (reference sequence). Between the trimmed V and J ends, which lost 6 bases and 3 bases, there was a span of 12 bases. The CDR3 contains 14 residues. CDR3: CASSSTPLNQPQHF. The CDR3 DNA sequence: TGTGCCAGCAGCTCAACACCACTCAATCAGCCCCAGCATTTT.

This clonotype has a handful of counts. This chain's CDR3 is CASSIKTGQGAYEQYF. The CDR3 DNA reads as TGCGCCAGCAGCATCAAAACGGGACAGGGAGCCTACGAGCAGTACTTC. This chain links TRBV5-1 with TRBJ2-7; 9 bases are shared with TRBD1. The CDR3 has 16 amino acids. Trimming cost V 4 bases and J 2 bases; bases outside gene matches: 10. CDR1 and CDR2 from the germline V gene are SGHRS and YFSETQ.

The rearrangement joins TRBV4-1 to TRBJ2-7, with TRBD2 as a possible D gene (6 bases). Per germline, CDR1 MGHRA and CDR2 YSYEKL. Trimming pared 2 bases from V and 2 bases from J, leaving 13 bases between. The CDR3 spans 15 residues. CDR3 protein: CASSQPLAETYEQYF. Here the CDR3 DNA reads TGCGCCAGCAGCCAACCTTTAGCGGAGACCTACGAGCAGTACTTC.

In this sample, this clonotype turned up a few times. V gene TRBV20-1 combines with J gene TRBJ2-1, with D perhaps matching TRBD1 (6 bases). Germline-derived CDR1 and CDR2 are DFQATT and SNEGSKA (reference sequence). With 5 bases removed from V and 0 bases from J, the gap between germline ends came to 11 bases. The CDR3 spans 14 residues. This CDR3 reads CSAVDRSSYNEQFF. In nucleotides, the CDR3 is TGCAGTGCTGTCGACAGGAGCTCCTACAATGAGCAGTTCTTC.

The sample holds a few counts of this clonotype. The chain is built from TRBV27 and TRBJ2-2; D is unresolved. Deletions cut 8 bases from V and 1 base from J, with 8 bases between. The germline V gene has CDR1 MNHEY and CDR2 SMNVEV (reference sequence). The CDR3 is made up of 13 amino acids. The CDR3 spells CASENGNTGELFF. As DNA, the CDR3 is TGTGCCAGCGAAAACGGGAACACCGGGGAGCTGTTTTTT.

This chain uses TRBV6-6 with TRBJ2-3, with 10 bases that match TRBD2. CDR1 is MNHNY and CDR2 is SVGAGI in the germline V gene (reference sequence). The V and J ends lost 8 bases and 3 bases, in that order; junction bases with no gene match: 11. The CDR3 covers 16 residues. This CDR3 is CASGWGTSGMTDTQYF. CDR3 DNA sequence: TGTGCCAGCGGCTGGGGTACTAGCGGGATGACAGATACGCAGTATTTT.

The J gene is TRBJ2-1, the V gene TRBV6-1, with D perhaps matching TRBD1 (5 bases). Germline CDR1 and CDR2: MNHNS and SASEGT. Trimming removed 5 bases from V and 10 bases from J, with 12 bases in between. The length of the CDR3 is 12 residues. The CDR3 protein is CASSTTDIEQFF. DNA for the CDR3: TGTGCCAGCAGTACGACAGATATCGAGCAGTTCTTC.

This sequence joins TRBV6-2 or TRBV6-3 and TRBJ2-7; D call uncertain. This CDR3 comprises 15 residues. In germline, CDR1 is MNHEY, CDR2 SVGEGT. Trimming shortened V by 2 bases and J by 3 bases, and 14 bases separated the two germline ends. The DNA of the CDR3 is TGTGCCAGCAGTTACCCAACAATGGTAGACTACGAGCAGTACTTC. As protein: CASSYPTMVDYEQYF.

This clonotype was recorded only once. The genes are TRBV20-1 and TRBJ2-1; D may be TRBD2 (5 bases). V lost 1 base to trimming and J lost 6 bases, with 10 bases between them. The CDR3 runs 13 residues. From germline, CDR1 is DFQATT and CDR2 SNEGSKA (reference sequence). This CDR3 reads CSARVSGINEQFF. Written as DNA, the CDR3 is TGCAGTGCTAGAGTATCCGGGATCAATGAGCAGTTCTTC.

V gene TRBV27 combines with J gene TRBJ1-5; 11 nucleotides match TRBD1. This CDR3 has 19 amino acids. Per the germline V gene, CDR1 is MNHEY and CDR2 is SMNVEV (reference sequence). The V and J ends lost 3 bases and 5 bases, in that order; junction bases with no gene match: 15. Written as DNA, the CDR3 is TGTGCCAGCAGTTTTCCGTCACTCGGACAGGGGGCGGCTCATCAGCCCCAGCATTTT. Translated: CASSFPSLGQGAAHQPQHF.

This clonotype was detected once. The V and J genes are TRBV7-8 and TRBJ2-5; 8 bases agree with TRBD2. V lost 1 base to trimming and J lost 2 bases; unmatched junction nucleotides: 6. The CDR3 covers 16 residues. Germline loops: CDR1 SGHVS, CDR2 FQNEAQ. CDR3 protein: CASSLVSGRDQETQYF. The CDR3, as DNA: TGTGCCAGCAGCTTAGTATCCGGGAGGGATCAAGAGACCCAGTACTTC.

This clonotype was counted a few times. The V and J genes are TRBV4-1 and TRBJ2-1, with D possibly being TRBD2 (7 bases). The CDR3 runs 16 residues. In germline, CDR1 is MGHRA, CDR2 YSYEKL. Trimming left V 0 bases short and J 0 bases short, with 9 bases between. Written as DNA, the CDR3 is TGCGCCAGCAGCCAAGAAGGGGGGGGCTCCTACAATGAGCAGTTCTTC. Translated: CASSQEGGGSYNEQFF.

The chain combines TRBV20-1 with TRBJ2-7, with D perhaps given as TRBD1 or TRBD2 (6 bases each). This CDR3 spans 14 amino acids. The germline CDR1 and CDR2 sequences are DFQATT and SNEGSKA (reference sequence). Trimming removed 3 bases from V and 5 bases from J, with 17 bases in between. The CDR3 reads CSASAGQGRNEQYF. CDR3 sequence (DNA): TGCAGTGCTAGCGCCGGCCAGGGGAGGAACGAGCAGTACTTC.

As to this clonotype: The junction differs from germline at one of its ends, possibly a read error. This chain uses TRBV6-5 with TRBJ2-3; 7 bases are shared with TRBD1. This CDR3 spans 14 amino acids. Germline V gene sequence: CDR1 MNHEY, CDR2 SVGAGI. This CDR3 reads CACSPGTASDTQYF. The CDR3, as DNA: TGTGCCTGCAGCCCCGGGACAGCCTCAGATACGCAGTATTTT.